The source of this TCR beta chain is a study of breast tumors, draining lymph nodes, adjacent tissues. Study-level points and caveats: Tumor and nontumor repertoires were significantly more similar in luminal-like than in basal-like breast cancer. The data were judged consistent with most tumor T cells coming from lymph node and expanding in tumor. Tumors had less TCR diversity than lymph nodes, more than nontumor tissue.

The lymph nodes were axillary draining lymph nodes from breast cancer patients. TCRdb passed the multiplex PCR reads through MiXCR, listing each CDR3 protein once. The table records about 200,000 distinct CDR3 sequences, around 29% of them present only once. Comment on this clonotype: Antigen unknown.

Germline assignment: CDR1 MNHNY and CDR2 SVGAGI (reference sequence). CDR3 length: 16 residues. After removal of 6 bases from V and 2 bases from J, the junction contained 4 bases not matched to a gene. V is TRBV6-6 and J is TRBJ1-4, with 12 positions matching TRBD1. The sequence came from a female donor with breast cancer. Some clones in this sample may be carry-over from other donors' samples. The sequencing sample was made of axillary lymph node tissue. CDR3 residues: CASSLGTGGTNEKLFF. The CDR3 coding sequence is TGTGCCAGCAGCCTCGGGACAGGGGGCACTAATGAAAAACTGTTTTTT.